This record concerns one T cell receptor beta chain sequence. This sample stems from a study of Tregs in tolerant kidney transplant recipients. Using immunoSEQ multiplex PCR, the repertoire was profiled, and TCRdb retains in-frame clones only, with some absent. Among more than 90,000 clones listed, almost 95% were seen once. This CDR3 has 12 residues. With 2 bases clipped from V and 9 bases from J, the junction kept 4 bases outside the gene matches. Germline V gene sequence: CDR1 SGHTS, CDR2 YDEGEE. Sequencing was performed on CD4+ T cells from blood. The clonotype originates from a human donor in good health. The rearrangement uses TRBV5-8 and TRBJ2-7; 8 bases agree with TRBD2. DNA for the CDR3: TGTGCCAGCAGCTTTCGGGGGGGAGTGCAGTACTTC. Amino acids: CASSFRGGVQYF.